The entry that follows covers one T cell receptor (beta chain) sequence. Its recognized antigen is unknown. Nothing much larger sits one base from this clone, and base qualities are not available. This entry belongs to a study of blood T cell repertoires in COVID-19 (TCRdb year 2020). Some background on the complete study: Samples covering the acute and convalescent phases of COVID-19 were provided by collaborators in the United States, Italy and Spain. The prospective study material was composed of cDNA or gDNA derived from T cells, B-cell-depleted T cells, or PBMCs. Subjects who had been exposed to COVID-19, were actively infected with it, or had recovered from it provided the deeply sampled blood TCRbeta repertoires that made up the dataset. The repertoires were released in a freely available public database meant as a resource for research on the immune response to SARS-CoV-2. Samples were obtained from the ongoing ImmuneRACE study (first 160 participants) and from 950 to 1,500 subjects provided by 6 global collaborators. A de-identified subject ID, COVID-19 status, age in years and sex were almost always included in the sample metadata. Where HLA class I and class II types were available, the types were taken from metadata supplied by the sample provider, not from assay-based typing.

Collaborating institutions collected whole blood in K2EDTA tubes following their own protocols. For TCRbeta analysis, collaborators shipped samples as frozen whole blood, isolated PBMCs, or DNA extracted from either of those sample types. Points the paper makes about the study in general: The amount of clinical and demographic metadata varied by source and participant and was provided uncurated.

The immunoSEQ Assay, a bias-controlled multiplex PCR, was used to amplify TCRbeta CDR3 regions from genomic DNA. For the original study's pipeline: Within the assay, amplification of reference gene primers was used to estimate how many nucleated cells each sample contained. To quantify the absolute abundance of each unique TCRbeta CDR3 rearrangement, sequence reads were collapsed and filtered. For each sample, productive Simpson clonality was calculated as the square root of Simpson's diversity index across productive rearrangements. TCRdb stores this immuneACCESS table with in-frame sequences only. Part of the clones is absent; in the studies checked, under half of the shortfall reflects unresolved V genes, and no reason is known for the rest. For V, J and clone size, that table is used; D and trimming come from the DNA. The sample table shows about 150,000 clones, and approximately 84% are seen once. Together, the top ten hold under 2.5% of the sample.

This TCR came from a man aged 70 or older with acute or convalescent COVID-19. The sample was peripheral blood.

CDR3 reads: CASSPGAQGNSPLHF. The DNA is TGTGCCAGCAGCCCCGGCGCGCAGGGCAATTCACCCCTCCACTTT. The sequence joins TRBV5-4 to TRBJ1-6; D gene: possibly TRBD1, on 5 matching bases. Including cysteine and phenylalanine, the CDR3 has 15 amino acids. The only DNA kept is the CDR3, 45 bases in frame from the first base. The junction carries 15 bases between V and J, which are trimmed by 4 bases and 7 bases respectively. Reading the germline V gene (reference sequence) gives CDR1 SGHNT and CDR2 YYREEE.